The 3 T cell receptor beta chains listed next were all sequenced from one sample in a study of cytomegalovirus exposure and HLA in healthy donors. The method was immunoSEQ multiplex PCR; TCRdb's version includes in-frame clones alone and lacks a portion of them. The profile covers over 250,000 clones, with around 85% appearing a single time and approximately 1% taken by the ten largest. The sequencing sample was made of PBMCs. The receptors were gathered from a woman aged 18-30 years in good health and CMV-seronegative.

This chain joins TRBV18 and TRBJ1-3, with D tentatively TRBD1 (5 bases). V was pared by 6 bases and J by 1 base, with 7 bases between. From germline, CDR1 is KGHSH and CDR2 LQKENI. This CDR3 spans 13 amino acids. The CDR3 spells CASSGTSGNTIYF. The CDR3 region has the DNA TGTGCCAGCTCGGGGACTTCTGGAAACACCATATATTTT. Together with reference TRBV18 and TRBJ1-3, the CDR3 gives the full variable domain: NAGVMQNPRHLVRRRGQEARLRCSPMKGHSHVYWYRQLPEEGLKFMVYLQKENIIDESGMPKERFSAEFPKEGPSILRIQQVVRGDSAAYFCASSGTSGNTIYFGEGSWLTVV.

This rearrangement joins TRBV11-3 to TRBJ2-7; 9 bases agree with TRBD2. V trimming: 2 bases; J trimming: 3 bases; junction bases outside the gene matches: 5. CDR3 length: 15 amino acids. The germline gives CDR1 SGHNT, CDR2 YENEEA. CDR3 sequence reads: CASSLLAGKLYEQYF. CDR3 nucleotide sequence: TGTGCCAGCAGCTTACTAGCGGGAAAGCTCTACGAGCAGTACTTC. Full variable domain (rest looked up from reference TRBV11-3 and TRBJ2-7): EAGVVQSPRYKIIEKKQPVAFWCNPISGHNTLYWYLQNLGQGPELLIRYENEEAVDDSQLPKDRFSAERLKGVDSTLKIQPAELGDSAVYLCASSLLAGKLYEQYFGPGTRLTVT.

The V call is TRBV20-1, the J call TRBJ1-5; D is undetermined. The CDR3 runs 9 residues. V was shortened by 6 bases and J by 8 bases, with 5 bases between the two germline ends. Germline V gives CDR1 DFQATT, CDR2 SNEGSKA (reference sequence). The DNA for the CDR3 is TGCAGTGCCGGGGAGCCCCAGCATTTT. It encodes CSAGEPQHF.